This is a list of T cell receptor beta chains from one sample in a study of blood T cell repertoires in COVID-19. Repertoires were generated with immunoSEQ multiplex PCR, while TCRdb's copy carries only in-frame clones and drops some. Of about 180,000 clones detected, 70% to 85% appear once; the ten largest clones hold 17%. The sequencing sample was made of PBMCs or T cells enriched from blood (not recorded which). All receptors come from a woman between 50 and 59 years old who had recovered from COVID-19. Both conserved end residues are part of each CDR3. Each record gives: CDR3 protein, CDR3 DNA, clone size, D gene, V gene, J gene. The D gene is left open where the match is weak. Rows may omit the clone size; those that give it use once, few, many or a size class.

CDR3 protein: CASSLPPNYEQYF; CDR3 DNA: TGCGCCAGCAGCTTGCCCCCCAACTACGAGCAGTACTTC; clone size: NA; D gene: NA; V gene: TRBV5-1; J gene: TRBJ2-7
CDR3 protein: CASTDLMDTEAFF; CDR3 DNA: TGTGCCAGCACGGACTTGATGGACACTGAAGCTTTCTTT; clone size: NA; D gene: NA; V gene: TRBV28; J gene: TRBJ1-1
CDR3 protein: CASSLSGKETQYF; CDR3 DNA: TGTGCCAGCAGTTTGAGCGGGAAGGAGACCCAGTACTTC; clone size: NA; D gene: TRBD2; V gene: TRBV7-2; J gene: TRBJ2-5
CDR3 protein: CASSQDRFEYGYTF; CDR3 DNA: TGCGCCAGCAGCCAAGATCGGTTTGAATATGGCTACACCTTC; clone size: NA; D gene: NA; V gene: TRBV4-1; J gene: TRBJ1-2
CDR3 protein: CASSDSRTSGRASRNEQFF; CDR3 DNA: TGTGCCAGCAGCGACTCCCGGACTAGCGGGAGGGCTTCCAGGAATGAGCAGTTCTTC; clone size: NA; D gene: TRBD2; V gene: TRBV9; J gene: TRBJ2-1
CDR3 protein: CASSIEAEDRGSNQPQHF; CDR3 DNA: TGTGCCAGTAGTATAGAGGCGGAGGACAGGGGGAGCAATCAGCCCCAGCATTTT; clone size: NA; D gene: TRBD1; V gene: TRBV19; J gene: TRBJ1-5
CDR3 protein: CAISESIDKEQYF; CDR3 DNA: TGTGCCATCAGTGAGTCGATCGACAAAGAGCAGTACTTC; clone size: NA; D gene: NA; V gene: TRBV10-3; J gene: TRBJ2-7
CDR3 protein: CASSLGQGRSYTF; CDR3 DNA: TGTGCCAGCAGCTTAGGGCAGGGTAGGAGTTACACCTTC; clone size: NA; D gene: NA; V gene: TRBV7-2; J gene: TRBJ1-2
CDR3 protein: CASSIAGGHNEQFF; CDR3 DNA: TGTGCCAGTAGTATAGCGGGAGGCCACAATGAGCAGTTCTTC; clone size: NA; D gene: TRBD2; V gene: TRBV19; J gene: TRBJ2-1
CDR3 protein: CASSRSPLGDGYTF; CDR3 DNA: TGTGCCAGCAGCCGCTCCCCGTTGGGCGATGGCTACACCTTC; clone size: NA; D gene: NA; V gene: TRBV7-2; J gene: TRBJ1-2
CDR3 protein: CASSQDSSGGGYTF; CDR3 DNA: TGCGCCAGCAGCCAAGATTCGTCGGGAGGTGGCTACACCTTC; clone size: NA; D gene: NA; V gene: TRBV4-3; J gene: TRBJ1-2
CDR3 protein: CASSITGANYGYTF; CDR3 DNA: TGTGCCAGTAGTATCACAGGGGCCAACTATGGCTACACCTTC; clone size: once; D gene: TRBD1; V gene: TRBV19; J gene: TRBJ1-2
CDR3 protein: CARDINYGYTF; CDR3 DNA: TGCGCCCGGGACATCAACTATGGCTACACCTTC; clone size: NA; D gene: NA; V gene: TRBV23-1; J gene: TRBJ1-2
CDR3 protein: CATSDRYRTGANVLTF; CDR3 DNA: TGTGCCACCAGTGACAGGTATAGAACGGGGGCCAACGTCCTGACTTTC; clone size: once; D gene: NA; V gene: TRBV24-1; J gene: TRBJ2-6